Listed below are T cell receptor beta chains from one sample, sequenced in a study of early T cells in non-severe SARS-CoV-2 infection. A single record per CDR3 protein comes from TCRdb applying MiXCR to the 5' RACE reads. The top ten clones hold approximately 5.7% of a sample with more than 60,000 distinct CDR3 sequences, under 15% of them seen once. Sequences were obtained from whole blood. The receptors originated from an adult who was a healthcare worker with PCR-confirmed SARS-CoV-2 infection or an uninfected control (not recorded which). Each CDR3 is given with its conserved first and last residue. The order of the fields is clone size, V gene, CDR3 length, J gene, D gene, CDR3 DNA, CDR3 protein. D genes are given only for firm matches. The size entry is marked missing in some rows and otherwise reads once, few, many or a size class.

>NA|TRBV14|18|TRBJ2-3|TRBD2
TGTGCCAGCAGCCAAGAACGCAGACTAGCGATTACCTGGGATACGCAGTATTTT
CASSQERRLAITWDTQYF
>NA|TRBV6-2/TRBV6-3|16|TRBJ1-5|NA
TGTGCCAGCAGTTACTCGAGGGGAAGGAGCAATCAGCCCCAGCATTTT
CASSYSRGRSNQPQHF
>many|TRBV18|17|TRBJ1-3|NA
TGTGCCAGCTCCGCCTTAGACACAGGGATCTCTGGAAACACCATATATTTT
CASSALDTGISGNTIYF
>few|TRBV5-1|14|TRBJ2-7|TRBD1
TGCGCCAGCAGCTTGGAAACAGGGGGCTACGAGCAGTACTTC
CASSLETGGYEQYF
>NA|TRBV7-9|13|TRBJ1-1|NA
TGTGCCAGCAGGCCCCCATTGAACACTGAAGCTTTCTTT
CASRPPLNTEAFF
>many|TRBV5-1|15|TRBJ1-4|TRBD1
TGCGCCAGCAGCCCAGGGGGCTCAACTAATGAAAAACTGTTTTTT
CASSPGGSTNEKLFF
>NA|TRBV6-5|18|TRBJ1-3|NA
TGTGCCAGCAGTTACCCAAACCCGGGAACAGGGCCCGGAAACACCATATATTTT
CASSYPNPGTGPGNTIYF
>NA|TRBV7-7|12|TRBJ2-5|NA
TGTGCTAGCAGCTTGACAGAAGAGACCCAGTACTTC
CASSLTEETQYF
>few|TRBV5-8|14|TRBJ1-1|NA
TGTGCCAGCAGCTTGGAACGGCGGAACACTGAAGCTTTCTTT
CASSLERRNTEAFF
>NA|TRBV5-6|17|TRBJ1-5|NA
TGTGCCAGCAGCTTGGAAGCAAACTCGACTAGCAATCAGCCCCAGCATTTT
CASSLEANSTSNQPQHF
>NA|TRBV2|13|TRBJ2-1|NA
TGTGCCAGCTCCCGGGGGCTTTACAATGAGCAGTTCTTC
CASSRGLYNEQFF
>many|TRBV12-3/TRBV12-4|13|TRBJ1-6|NA
TGTGCCAGCAGTTCCAGGGGAGAATCACCCCTCCACTTT
CASSSRGESPLHF
>NA|TRBV2|11|TRBJ1-4|NA
TGTGCCACTCGATTGTCTGAAAAACTGTTTTTT
CATRLSEKLFF
>NA|TRBV6-4|13|TRBJ2-7|NA
TGTGCCAGCAGTGACCGTCCGGGGTACGAGCAGTACTTC
CASSDRPGYEQYF
>NA|TRBV20-1|13|TRBJ1-2|NA
TGCAGTGCTTCAGGACAAGGGTTCTATGGCTACACCTTC
CSASGQGFYGYTF
>many|TRBV3-1|14|TRBJ1-1|NA
TGTGCCAGCAGCCTCAGAGGTCAAAACACTGAAGCTTTCTTT
CASSLRGQNTEAFF
>few|TRBV24-1|17|TRBJ2-3|TRBD2
TGTGCCACCAGTGATCGGACTAGCGGGAGGGTCTCAGATACGCAGTATTTT
CATSDRTSGRVSDTQYF
>NA|TRBV20-1|13|TRBJ1-2|NA
TGCAGTGCTAGCCAGGGCCCAAACTATGGCTACACCTTC
CSASQGPNYGYTF
>NA|TRBV6-4|14|TRBJ2-3|NA
TGTGCCAGCAGTGCGGGGGTGGACACAGATACGCAGTATTTT
CASSAGVDTDTQYF
>NA|TRBV5-1|16|TRBJ2-1|TRBD2
TGCGCCAGCAGTCAAATGGCCCTAGCGGGAGTCCCTGAGCAGTTCTTC
CASSQMALAGVPEQFF
>NA|TRBV7-8|14|TRBJ2-5|TRBD2
TGTGCCAGCAGCTTAGTGGCGGCCCGGGAGGGCCAGTACTTC
CASSLVAAREGQYF
>many|TRBV19|15|TRBJ1-5|TRBD1
TGTGCCAGTAGTGTACAGGGGCTGGGCAATCAGCCCCAGCATTTT
CASSVQGLGNQPQHF
>NA|TRBV20-1|12|TRBJ2-1|NA
TGCAGTGCTAGAGATCTGGACAATGAGCAGTTCTTC
CSARDLDNEQFF
>few|TRBV6-1|14|TRBJ1-2|NA
TGTGCCAGCAGTGAAACGATTGGGGACTATGGCTACACCTTC
CASSETIGDYGYTF
>NA|TRBV11-2|16|TRBJ2-1|TRBD2
TGTGCCAGCAGCTTAGTAGGGCTAGCGGCAGGCAATGAGCAGTTCTTC
CASSLVGLAAGNEQFF
>many|TRBV10-2|14|TRBJ2-3|NA
TGCGCCAGCAGTGGTCAGGGGGGAACAGATACGCAGTATTTT
CASSGQGGTDTQYF
>many|TRBV25-1|14|TRBJ1-3|NA
TGTGCCAGCAGTCCCGACAGCACTGGAAACACCATATATTTT
CASSPDSTGNTIYF
>NA|TRBV3-1|17|TRBJ2-3|TRBD2
TGTGCCAGCAGCCCGCCGCAGCGGGGGGGCCTCCCAGATACGCAGTATTTT
CASSPPQRGGLPDTQYF
>many|TRBV2|13|TRBJ2-7|NA
TGTGCCAGCAGTTTTCCGGGGAGCTACGAGCAGTACTTC
CASSFPGSYEQYF
>NA|TRBV7-2|15|TRBJ2-2|TRBD2
TGTGCCAGCAACCCGACTAGCTGGAACACCGGGGAGCTGCTTTTT
CASNPTSWNTGELLF
>many|TRBV20-1|13|TRBJ1-2|TRBD1
TGCAGTGCTAGATACGGGACAGCCTATGGCTACACCTTC
CSARYGTAYGYTF
>few|TRBV29-1|13|TRBJ1-1|NA
TGCAGCGTTGTAGCAGGCGTCGGGTCTGGGGCTTTCTTT
CSVVAGVGSGAFF
>NA|TRBV5-1|15|TRBJ2-7|TRBD2
TGCGCCAGCAGCTTCGGGACTAGCGAAACCTACGAGCAGTACTTC
CASSFGTSETYEQYF
>many|TRBV7-9|14|TRBJ1-2|NA
TGTGCCAGCAGCTTTGAACTCTATATGGCGGGCTACACCTTC
CASSFELYMAGYTF
>many|TRBV29-1|13|TRBJ1-1|NA
TGCAGCGCCGAGAGGGTTTTGAACACTGAAGCTTTCTTT
CSAERVLNTEAFF
>many|TRBV20-1|14|TRBJ2-3|NA
TGCAGTGCGCTGTCCGAGCCTAGCACAGATACGCAGTATTTT
CSALSEPSTDTQYF
>NA|TRBV29-1|13|TRBJ2-1|NA
TGCAGCGTTGTTGCAGGGTGGGAAAATGAGCAGTTCTTC
CSVVAGWENEQFF
>NA|TRBV20-1|13|TRBJ1-4|TRBD1
TGCAGTGCTGAACAGGGGGCAAGGGAAAAACTGTTTTTT
CSAEQGAREKLFF
>many|TRBV18|12|TRBJ2-5|NA
TGTGCCAGCTCAGTCAGGGTGGAGACCCAGTACTTC
CASSVRVETQYF
>NA|TRBV20-1|15|TRBJ2-1|NA
TGCAGTGCTAGAGATGGTGGCAGCCCGTACAATGAGCAGTTCTTC
CSARDGGSPYNEQFF
>NA|TRBV6-1|13|TRBJ1-2|NA
TGTGCCAGCAGTGATGTGGGGGATCATGGCTACACCTTC
CASSDVGDHGYTF
>few|TRBV29-1|15|TRBJ2-3|NA
TGCAGCGCTCTAGAAGCTCAACGAGTAGGAGATACGCAGTATTTT
CSALEAQRVGDTQYF
>NA|TRBV4-1|15|TRBJ1-2|TRBD1
TGCGCCAGCAGCCAAGATCGGGACAGGGGCTATGGCTACACCTTC
CASSQDRDRGYGYTF
>NA|TRBV5-1|12|TRBJ1-2|NA
TGCGCCAGCAGCGGGACCTACTATGGCTACACCTTC
CASSGTYYGYTF
>many|TRBV5-1|15|TRBJ2-7|TRBD2
TGCGCCAGCAGCTTGGGAACTAGCGGGACCTACGAGCAGTACTTC
CASSLGTSGTYEQYF
>NA|TRBV20-1|14|TRBJ1-1|NA
TGCAGTGCCCCAGCACCACCCTTGAACACTGAAGCTTTCTTT
CSAPAPPLNTEAFF
>many|TRBV11-2|14|TRBJ2-3|NA
TGTGCCAGCAGCTTACCGGGAAGCACAGATACGCAGTATTTT
CASSLPGSTDTQYF
>NA|TRBV4-2|19|TRBJ1-2|NA
TGTGCCAGCAGCCAAGATCGGGGGACACGTCCAACTTCTAACTATGGCTACACCTTC
CASSQDRGTRPTSNYGYTF
>NA|TRBV11-1|13|TRBJ2-1|NA
TGTGCCAGCAGCTCGGAGGGCCGGTATGAGCAGTTCTTC
CASSSEGRYEQFF